These 10 T cell receptor beta chains were sequenced from one sample in a study of OX40 agonist ivuxolimab in advanced cancers. Assay used: immunoSEQ multiplex PCR; TCRdb lists only in-frame clones, some missing. The sample has under 95,000 clones, about four fifths seen once. Source: CD4+ or CD8+ T cells sorted from blood, taken in a trial of the OX40 agonist ivuxolimab. These receptors originate from an adult with an advanced solid tumor such as melanoma, head and neck, liver or kidney cancer.

V is TRBV7-9 and J is TRBJ1-1, with a possible D match to TRBD1 (5 bases). The V gene lost 2 bases and the J gene lost 1 base, with 14 bases spanning the gap. This CDR3 contains 16 residues. Per the germline V gene, CDR1 is SEHNR and CDR2 is FQNEAQ (reference sequence). The CDR3 loop is CASSLRTGRGNTEAFF. The CDR3, as DNA: TGTGCCAGCAGCTTAAGAACGGGACGGGGGAACACTGAAGCTTTCTTT.

CDR3 DNA sequence: TGTGCCAGCAGCCCCGGACAGGGGGCCGTTTTCATTCAGTACTTC. Translated: CASSPGQGAVFIQYF. The chain employs TRBV28 and TRBJ2-4; 11 nucleotides agree with TRBD1. This CDR3 region has 15 residues. After removal of 6 bases from V and 9 bases from J, the junction contained 10 bases not matched to a gene. CDR1 is MDHEN and CDR2 is SYDVKM in the germline V gene. Based on the CDR3 plus reference TRBV28 and TRBJ2-4, the full variable domain is DVKVTQSSRYLVKRTGEKVFLECVQDMDHENMFWYRQDPGLGLRLIYFSYDVKMKEKGDIPEGYSVSREKKERFSLILESASTNQTSMYLCASSPGQGAVFIQYFGAGTRLSVL.

The chain has TRBV28 and TRBJ1-2; D is uncertain. Germline V gene sequence: CDR1 MDHEN, CDR2 SYDVKM. Trimming took 7 bases from V and 8 from J, leaving 11 bases between them. The length of the CDR3 is 11 residues. The CDR3 DNA reads as TGTGCCAGCACCGGGATCGAGGGCTACACCTTC. Protein sequence: CASTGIEGYTF.

The chain employs TRBV2 and TRBJ2-2; possible D gene TRBD1, 6 bases. Germline values: CDR1 SNHLY, CDR2 FYNNEI. V was cut by 2 bases and J by 4 bases, with 11 bases left in between. This CDR3 spans 15 amino acids. CDR3: CASSERQGSTGELFF. DNA of the CDR3: TGTGCCAGCAGTGAACGGCAGGGGAGCACCGGGGAGCTGTTTTTT.

Only a few counts were recorded for this clone. The chain recombines TRBV7-2 with TRBJ1-6; 7 bases align to TRBD1. CDR1 is SGHTA, CDR2 FQGNSA, per germline. V lost 4 bases, J lost 10 bases, and 7 bases stayed unmatched. The CDR3 consists of 14 residues. This CDR3 is CASSSIRGESPLHF. CDR3 nucleotides: TGTGCCAGCAGCTCGATCAGGGGGGAATCACCCCTCCACTTT.

The chain has TRBV7-7 and TRBJ2-1; possible D gene TRBD1, 5 bases. V was shortened by 0 bases and J by 1 base, with 16 bases between the two germline ends. Germline assignment: CDR1 SSHAT and CDR2 FNYEAQ (reference sequence). This CDR3 region has 18 residues. This CDR3 reads CASSLAVGAEPSYNEQFF. The CDR3 bases are TGTGCCAGCAGCTTAGCGGTAGGGGCTGAACCTTCCTACAATGAGCAGTTCTTC.

The rearrangement uses TRBV18 and TRBJ2-5; tentatively, D is TRBD1 (6 bases). V was clipped by 3 bases and J by 4 bases, with 9 bases between them. Germline V lookup: CDR1 KGHSH, CDR2 LQKENI. The CDR3 sequence is 13 residues long. CDR3 amino acids: CASSPGQPETQYF. In DNA, the CDR3 is TGTGCCAGCTCACCCGGACAGCCAGAGACCCAGTACTTC.

The chain has TRBV6-5 and TRBJ2-7; 9 bases fit TRBD1. The CDR3 spans 15 residues. Germline V gives CDR1 MNHEY, CDR2 SVGAGI. Germline trimming cut 6 bases from V and 3 bases from J; bases unmatched to any gene: 9. The chain's CDR3 is CASRRKTGGNYEQYV. The CDR3 coding sequence is TGTGCCAGCAGACGCAAGACAGGGGGGAACTACGAGCAGTACGTC.

On this clone itself: The junction does not match germline at one end; this may be a read error. This chain connects TRBV6-4 to TRBJ2-3, with a weak D call TRBD2 (7 bases). The CDR3 totals 13 residues. In germline, CDR1 is MRHNA, CDR2 SNTAGT. CDR3 in amino acids: CASSDSYAGAVTF. Here the CDR3 DNA reads TGTGCCAGCAGTGACTCGTACGCGGGGGCCGTAACATTT.

With respect to this clone: The sample has other DNA sequences that encode this CDR3 too. This sequence joins TRBV2 and TRBJ2-2, with a tentative D call TRBD2 (5 bases). This CDR3 contains 13 residues. V dropped 2 bases and J dropped 4 bases, with 5 bases sitting between them. Germline assignment: CDR1 SNHLY and CDR2 FYNNEI. The CDR3 here is CASSERGTGELFF. The CDR3 DNA is TGTGCCAGCAGTGAACGGGGCACCGGGGAGCTGTTTTTT.